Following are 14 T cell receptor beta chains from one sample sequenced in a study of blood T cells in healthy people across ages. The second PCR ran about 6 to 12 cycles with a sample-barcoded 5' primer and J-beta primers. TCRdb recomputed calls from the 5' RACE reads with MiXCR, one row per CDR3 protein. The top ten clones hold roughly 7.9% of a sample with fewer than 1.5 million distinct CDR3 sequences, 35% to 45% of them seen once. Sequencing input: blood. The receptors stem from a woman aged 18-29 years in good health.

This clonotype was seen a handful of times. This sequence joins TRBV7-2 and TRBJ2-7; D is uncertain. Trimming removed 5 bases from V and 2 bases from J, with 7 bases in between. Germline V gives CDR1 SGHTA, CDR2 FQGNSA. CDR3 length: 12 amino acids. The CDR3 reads CASSRNTYEQYF. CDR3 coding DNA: TGTGCCAGCAGCCGGAACACCTACGAGCAGTACTTC. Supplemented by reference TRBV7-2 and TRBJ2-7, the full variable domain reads GAGVSQSPSNKVTEKGKDVELRCDPISGHTALYWYRQSLGQGLEFLIYFQGNSAPDKSGLPSDRFSAERTGGSVSTLTIQRTQQEDSAVYLCASSRNTYEQYFGPGTRLTVT.

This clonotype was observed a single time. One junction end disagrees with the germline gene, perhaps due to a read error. CDR3 region: CTSSEETSGYGYTF. The DNA of the CDR3 is TGTACCAGCAGTGAAGAGACCTCAGGCTATGGCTACACCTTC. This chain links TRBV2 with TRBJ1-2; D uncertain. The CDR3 consists of 14 residues. From germline, CDR1 is SNHLY and CDR2 FYNNEI.

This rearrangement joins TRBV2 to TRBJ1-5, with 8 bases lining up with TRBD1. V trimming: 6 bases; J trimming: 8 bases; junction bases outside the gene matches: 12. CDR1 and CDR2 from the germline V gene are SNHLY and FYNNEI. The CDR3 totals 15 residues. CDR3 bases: TGTGCCAGCAGATATAATCAGGGGGCGAGAGAGCCCCAGCATTTT. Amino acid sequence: CASRYNQGAREPQHF.

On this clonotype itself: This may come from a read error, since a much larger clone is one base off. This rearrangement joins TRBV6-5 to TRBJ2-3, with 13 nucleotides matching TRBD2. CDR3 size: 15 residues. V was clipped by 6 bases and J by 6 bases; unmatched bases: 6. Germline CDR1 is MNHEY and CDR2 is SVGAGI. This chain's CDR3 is CASSPTSGGVDTQYF. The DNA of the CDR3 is TGTGCCAGCAGCCCCACTAGCGGGGGGGTGGATACGCAGTATTTT.

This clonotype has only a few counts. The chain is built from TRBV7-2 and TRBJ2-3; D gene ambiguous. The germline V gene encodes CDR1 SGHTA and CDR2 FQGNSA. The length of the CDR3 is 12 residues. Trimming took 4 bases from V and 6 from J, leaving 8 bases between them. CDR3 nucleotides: TGTGCCAGCAGCTCCCCGGTGGATACGCAGTATTTT. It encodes CASSSPVDTQYF.

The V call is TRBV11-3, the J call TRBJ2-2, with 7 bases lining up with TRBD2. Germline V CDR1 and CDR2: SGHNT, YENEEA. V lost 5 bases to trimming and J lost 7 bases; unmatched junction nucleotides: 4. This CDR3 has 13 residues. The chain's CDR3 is CASSRLAGGELFF. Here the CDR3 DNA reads TGTGCCAGCAGCCGACTAGCCGGCGGGGAGCTGTTTTTT.

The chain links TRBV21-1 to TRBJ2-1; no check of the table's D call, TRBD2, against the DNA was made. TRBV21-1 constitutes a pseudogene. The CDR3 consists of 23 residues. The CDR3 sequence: CVSGLVGSQLSTSGRASPNEQFF. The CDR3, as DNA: TGTGTCAGCGGACTGGTAGGCAGCCAACTAAGCACTAGCGGGAGGGCCTCCCCGAATGAGCAGTTCTTC.

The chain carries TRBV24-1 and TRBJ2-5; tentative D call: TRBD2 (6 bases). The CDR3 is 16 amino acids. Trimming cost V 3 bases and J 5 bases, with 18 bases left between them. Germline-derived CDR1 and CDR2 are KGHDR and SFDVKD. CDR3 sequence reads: CATSDAGRAPMETQYF. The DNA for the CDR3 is TGTGCCACCAGTGATGCGGGACGGGCCCCAATGGAGACCCAGTACTTC.

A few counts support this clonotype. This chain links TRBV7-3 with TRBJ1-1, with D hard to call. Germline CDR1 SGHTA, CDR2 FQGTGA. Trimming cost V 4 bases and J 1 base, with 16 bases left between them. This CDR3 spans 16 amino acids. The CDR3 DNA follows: TGTGCCAGCAGCTCATCCGGCCTAAAGGGGAACACTGAAGCTTTCTTT. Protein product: CASSSSGLKGNTEAFF.

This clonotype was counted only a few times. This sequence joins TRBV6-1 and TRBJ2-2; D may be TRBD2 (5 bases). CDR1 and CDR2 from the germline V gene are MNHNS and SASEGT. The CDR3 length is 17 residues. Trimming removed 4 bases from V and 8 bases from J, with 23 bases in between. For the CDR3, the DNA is TGTGCCAGCAGTGCTACAAGCTTTTTCGGGATTATGGGGGAGCTGTTTTTT. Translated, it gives CASSATSFFGIMGELFF.

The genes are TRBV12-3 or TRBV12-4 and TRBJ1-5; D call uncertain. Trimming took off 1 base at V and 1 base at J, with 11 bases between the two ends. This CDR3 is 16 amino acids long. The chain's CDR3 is CASSLGRATSNQPQHF. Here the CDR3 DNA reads TGTGCCAGCAGTTTAGGGAGAGCTACCAGCAATCAGCCCCAGCATTTT.

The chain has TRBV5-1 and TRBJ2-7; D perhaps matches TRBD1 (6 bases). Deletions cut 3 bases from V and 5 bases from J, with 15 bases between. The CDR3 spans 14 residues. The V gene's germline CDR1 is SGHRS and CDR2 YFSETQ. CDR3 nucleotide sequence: TGCGCCAGCAGCTGGAGCTGGACAGAGCACGAGCAGTACTTC. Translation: CASSWSWTEHEQYF.

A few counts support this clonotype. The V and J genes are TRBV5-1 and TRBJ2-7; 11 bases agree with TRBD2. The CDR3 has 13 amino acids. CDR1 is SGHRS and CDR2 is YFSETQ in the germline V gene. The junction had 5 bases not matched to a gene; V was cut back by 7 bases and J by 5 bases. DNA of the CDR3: TGCGCCAGCCGTACTAGCGGGAGCAACGAGCAGTACTTC. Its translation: CASRTSGSNEQYF.

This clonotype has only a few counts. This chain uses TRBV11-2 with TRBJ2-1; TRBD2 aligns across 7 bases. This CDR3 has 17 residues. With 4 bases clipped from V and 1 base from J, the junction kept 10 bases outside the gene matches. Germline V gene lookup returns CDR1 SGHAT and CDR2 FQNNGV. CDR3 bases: TGTGCCAGCAGCTCCCCACTACTAGCGCCTTCCTACAATGAGCAGTTCTTC. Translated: CASSSPLLAPSYNEQFF.